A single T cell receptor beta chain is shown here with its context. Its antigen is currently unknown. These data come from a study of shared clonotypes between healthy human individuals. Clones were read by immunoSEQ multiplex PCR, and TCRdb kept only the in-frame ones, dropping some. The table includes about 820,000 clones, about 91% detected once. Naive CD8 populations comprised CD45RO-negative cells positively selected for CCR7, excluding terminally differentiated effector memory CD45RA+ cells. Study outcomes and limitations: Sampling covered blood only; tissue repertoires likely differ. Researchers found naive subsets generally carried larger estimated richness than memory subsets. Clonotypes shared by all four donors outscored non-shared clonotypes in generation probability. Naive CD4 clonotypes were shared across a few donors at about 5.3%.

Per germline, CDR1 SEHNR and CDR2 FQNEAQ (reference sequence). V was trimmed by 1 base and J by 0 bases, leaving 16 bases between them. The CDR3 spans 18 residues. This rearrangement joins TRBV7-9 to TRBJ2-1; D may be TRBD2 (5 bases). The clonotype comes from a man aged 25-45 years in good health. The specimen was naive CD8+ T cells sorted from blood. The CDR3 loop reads CASSLVPTSQSSYNEQFF. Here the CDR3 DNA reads TGTGCCAGCAGCTTAGTCCCTACTAGTCAGAGCTCCTACAATGAGCAGTTCTTC.